This note documents a single T cell receptor beta chain sequence. These data originate in a study of T cell changes during pregnancy in multiple sclerosis. The V gene lost 2 bases and the J gene lost 5 bases, with 13 bases spanning the gap. From germline, CDR1 is SGHDT and CDR2 YYEEEE. This CDR3 region has 14 residues. Profiled with immunoSEQ multiplex PCR; TCRdb holds only in-frame clones, not every one. Of 99,000 or so clones listed, approximately 94% are singletons. The chain combines TRBV5-6 with TRBJ2-5; D remains unclear. The sequencing here drew on peripheral blood, taken after pregnancy. The receptor was derived from a female donor with multiple sclerosis, enrolled in a pregnancy study. CDR3 residues: CASSLLTLPETQYF. The CDR3 coding sequence is TGTGCCAGCAGCTTACTAACACTTCCTGAGACCCAGTACTTC. The variable domain in full, completed from reference TRBV5-6 and TRBJ2-5, reads DAGVTQSPTHLIKTRGQQVTLRCSPKSGHDTVSWYQQALGQGPQFIFQYYEEEERQRGNFPDRFSGHQFPNYSSELNVNALLLGDSALYLCASSLLTLPETQYFGPGTRLLVL.